This TCR beta chain is drawn from a study of response to subunit inactivated influenza vaccine. Study-level points and caveats: Authors suggested seasonal influenza vaccinations each recruit few new T cells.

Concerning this clonotype itself: Its antigen remains unknown.

TCRdb itself ran the RT-PCR reads through MiXCR, one entry per CDR3 protein. The sample consists of about 830,000 distinct CDR3 sequences, approximately 17% of them appearing once. Germline V gene data show CDR1 as SGHVS and CDR2 as FQNEAQ. Germline trimming cut 3 bases from V and 8 bases from J; bases unmatched to any gene: 6. The CDR3 is 15 residues long. The sequenced sample was PBMCs from blood, obtained more than 4 days after vaccination. This sequence originates from a man aged 45 to 65 who received an inactivated influenza vaccine. V gene TRBV7-8 combines with J gene TRBJ2-1; 11 bases agree with TRBD1. The CDR3, as DNA: TGTGCCAGCAGCTTCGGACAGGGGGCATTCCATGAGCAGTTCTTC. It is translated as CASSFGQGAFHEQFF.